This T cell receptor beta chain was retrieved from a study of tumor-infiltrating lymphocytes in oesophageal squamous cell carcinoma. Using its own MiXCR run on the PCR reads, TCRdb lists one record per CDR3 protein. The sample consists of roughly 11,000 distinct CDR3 sequences, around half of them appearing once. Trimming took off 4 bases at V and 13 bases at J, with 23 bases between the two ends. Germline CDR1 and CDR2: SGHTA and FQGNSA. The CDR3 is 15 residues long. The sequence derives from a male donor with esophageal squamous cell carcinoma. The V gene is TRBV7-2, the J gene TRBJ2-4, with D perhaps matching TRBD2 (6 bases). What was sequenced was esophageal tumor tissue. For the CDR3, the DNA is TGTGCCAGCAGCTCCGGGAGCGGTGGATACAATGAGCAGTACTTC. Residues: CASSSGSGGYNEQYF.